Listed below are T cell receptor beta chains from one sample, sequenced in a study of T cells after yellow fever vaccination. TCRdb reanalysed the 5' RACE reads using MiXCR and keeps one entry per CDR3 protein. The sample yields 250,000 to 400,000 distinct CDR3 sequences, 3.5% to 4.5% seen once. This sample comprised PBMCs, obtained 15 days after the yellow fever booster vaccination. These receptors all come from a man younger than 35 who received the YFV17D yellow fever vaccine. Both conserved end residues are part of each CDR3. The D gene is left open where the match is weak.

cdr3_length | j_call | v_call | d_call | cdr3_aa
16 | TRBJ1-6 | TRBV9 | - | CASSARTSAGFSPLHF
14 | TRBJ2-1 | TRBV29-1 | - | CSAQALAFYNEQFF
14 | TRBJ1-4 | TRBV4-1 | - | CASRNTGKFEKLFF
12 | TRBJ1-2 | TRBV12-3/TRBV12-4 | TRBD1 | CASSDRGTGYTF
15 | TRBJ1-5 | TRBV12-3/TRBV12-4 | - | CASSFGRQGNQPQHF
14 | TRBJ1-2 | TRBV24-1 | TRBD1 | CATSDFRTGNGYTF
15 | TRBJ2-2 | TRBV4-3 | - | CASSQETGRPGELFF
14 | TRBJ2-1 | TRBV4-3 | TRBD2 | CASSPSLGGDEQFF
14 | TRBJ1-2 | TRBV6-5 | TRBD1 | CASSREGGNYGYTF
15 | TRBJ2-2 | TRBV5-1 | - | CASSLVRTGPGELFF
17 | TRBJ2-4 | TRBV4-3 | TRBD1 | CASSQQTTGGGMDIQYF
14 | TRBJ2-1 | TRBV6-5 | TRBD2 | CASREGVAYNEQFF
14 | TRBJ2-3 | TRBV24-1 | - | CATSEPGRTDTQYF
13 | TRBJ1-2 | TRBV6-6 | - | CASRQVTHYGYTF
15 | TRBJ2-5 | TRBV27 | - | CASSPELAPQETQYF
18 | TRBJ2-3 | TRBV11-2 | TRBD2 | CASSLDRGGTSSTDTQYF
16 | TRBJ2-2 | TRBV7-2 | - | CASSLAQGGAAGELFF
15 | TRBJ2-5 | TRBV6-4 | TRBD2 | CASIVASGAQETQYF
14 | TRBJ1-2 | TRBV4-3 | - | CASSQPPQGGGYTF
15 | TRBJ2-5 | TRBV4-3 | TRBD1 | CASSQGTGGEETQYF
15 | TRBJ2-7 | TRBV5-1 | - | CASSLAARGRYEQYF
12 | TRBJ1-1 | TRBV5-5 | - | CASSFGGEIAFF
15 | TRBJ2-5 | TRBV5-6 | - | CASSLRVRLRETQYF
15 | TRBJ1-1 | TRBV12-3/TRBV12-4 | TRBD1 | CASSWDRVDVTEAFF
15 | TRBJ1-4 | TRBV9 | TRBD1 | CASSAGTGLGEKLFF
13 | TRBJ1-5 | TRBV6-6 | - | CASSYSSNQPQHF
17 | TRBJ2-4 | TRBV4-1 | TRBD2 | CASSQESGGRAKNIQYF
12 | TRBJ2-7 | TRBV11-2 | - | CASSFTEVEQYF
14 | TRBJ1-2 | TRBV7-9 | - | CASSERTSSYGYTF
14 | TRBJ1-6 | TRBV6-2/TRBV6-3 | - | CASTPTVYNSPLHF
14 | TRBJ2-6 | TRBV6-5 | - | CASSRISGANVLTF